The 5 T cell receptor beta chains listed next were all sequenced from one sample in a study of a mutant IDH1 vaccine in newly diagnosed glioma. The protocol was immunoSEQ multiplex PCR, while the TCRdb copy is restricted to in-frame clones and leaves out a portion. The sample lists tens of thousands of clones; 70% to 90% were seen once. Their specific antigens are unknown. Time point here: week 23, last vaccination. With topical imiquimod, each dose of the vaccine consisted of 300 ug of mutant IDH1 20-mer peptide. Material: PBMCs, obtained from a glioma patient whose treatment included an IDH1 peptide vaccine. These receptors originate from a man aged 30 to 39 with glioma.

This rearrangement joins TRBV6-5 to TRBJ1-3; D call uncertain. This CDR3 has 15 amino acids. Germline V gene lookup returns CDR1 MNHEY and CDR2 SVGAGI. Trimming took 2 bases from V and 1 from J, leaving 9 bases between them. DNA of the CDR3: TGTGCCAGCAGTTACGGGAAGCTATCTGGAAACACCATATATTTT. This codes for CASSYGKLSGNTIYF.

V and J are TRBV9 and TRBJ2-5; 12 positions agree with TRBD2. The junction had 10 bases not matched to a gene; V was cut back by 0 bases and J by 10 bases. The CDR3 covers 16 residues. The germline V gene encodes CDR1 SGDLS and CDR2 YYNGEE. The CDR3 sequence is CASSVDPSGGAGDQYF. In DNA form, the CDR3 reads TGTGCCAGCAGCGTAGATCCTAGCGGGGGGGCCGGGGACCAGTACTTC.

The J gene is TRBJ2-1, the V gene TRBV27; no definite D call. Germline V gene lookup returns CDR1 MNHEY and CDR2 SMNVEV (reference sequence). The CDR3 is made up of 14 amino acids. The V gene lost 0 bases and the J gene lost 4 bases, with 7 bases spanning the gap. CDR3 sequence: CASSLSVQYNEQFF. In DNA form, the CDR3 reads TGTGCCAGCAGTTTATCAGTACAATACAATGAGCAGTTCTTC.

The sample holds a few counts of this clone. The genes are TRBV2 and TRBJ1-4; 9 positions match TRBD1. The CDR3 is made up of 14 amino acids. The V gene end was trimmed by 8 bases and the J gene end by 2 bases; junction bases not matched to a gene: 3. The germline V gene encodes CDR1 SNHLY and CDR2 FYNNEI. In DNA, the CDR3 is TGTGCCAGCTCTGACAGGGGGACTAATGAAAAACTGTTTTTT. It specifies CASSDRGTNEKLFF.

The CDR3 spells CASSEQGADTQYF. The CDR3 nucleotides read TGTGCCAGCAGTGAACAGGGGGCAGATACGCAGTATTTT. The gene calls are TRBV6-1 and TRBJ2-3; TRBD1 matches at 7 bases. Unmatched junction bases numbered 0, after V lost 2 bases and J lost 4 bases. The CDR3 extends over 13 amino acids. Germline CDR1 and CDR2: MNHNS and SASEGT.